These T cell receptor beta chains were read from a single sample in a study of cytomegalovirus exposure and HLA in healthy donors. Measured with immunoSEQ multiplex PCR; TCRdb has only the in-frame clones, and not every one. The sample records 100,000 or so clones, over 80% being singletons. The sample comprised PBMCs. The receptors shown here come from a man aged 18 to 30 in good health and CMV-seronegative. Each CDR3 is given with its conserved first and last residue. The order of the fields is CDR3 DNA, CDR3 protein, V gene, D gene, J gene, clone size. D genes are given only for firm matches. Rows give clone size only sometimes, using once, few, many, or a class for an expanded clone.

CDR3 DNA: TGTGCCAGCAGTTTCGCAGGATCCCGCGAGACCCAGTACTTC; CDR3 protein: CASSFAGSRETQYF; V gene: TRBV27; D gene: -; J gene: TRBJ2-5; clone size: -
CDR3 DNA: TGCGCCAGCAGCCAAGGTGGGACATCCGAATACGAGCAGTACTTC; CDR3 protein: CASSQGGTSEYEQYF; V gene: TRBV4-1; D gene: -; J gene: TRBJ2-7; clone size: few
CDR3 DNA: TGCGCCAGCAGCCAATCCGCGACAGGGCCCAATCAGCCCCAGCATTTT; CDR3 protein: CASSQSATGPNQPQHF; V gene: TRBV4-3; D gene: TRBD1; J gene: TRBJ1-5; clone size: -
CDR3 DNA: TGTGCCAGCAGTTTATTGGGGCTCGGAAACACCATATATTTT; CDR3 protein: CASSLLGLGNTIYF; V gene: TRBV28; D gene: -; J gene: TRBJ1-3; clone size: -
CDR3 DNA: TGCAGCGTTAACATTTTGAACACTGAAGCTTTCTTT; CDR3 protein: CSVNILNTEAFF; V gene: TRBV29-1; D gene: -; J gene: TRBJ1-1; clone size: -
CDR3 DNA: TGTGCCAGCAGCTCCCTCTTTAGAGCGGGGAATAACAATGAGCAGTTCTTC; CDR3 protein: CASSSLFRAGNNNEQFF; V gene: TRBV7-6; D gene: TRBD2; J gene: TRBJ2-1; clone size: -
CDR3 DNA: TGTGCCAGCAGTAGAGGGACAGGGCACACCGGGGAGCTGTTTTTT; CDR3 protein: CASSRGTGHTGELFF; V gene: TRBV7-9; D gene: TRBD1; J gene: TRBJ2-2; clone size: -
CDR3 DNA: TGTGCCAGCAGCCTACTAGCGGGAGGAAGTGGCGAGCAGTACTTC; CDR3 protein: CASSLLAGGSGEQYF; V gene: TRBV7-8; D gene: TRBD2; J gene: TRBJ2-7; clone size: -
CDR3 DNA: TGCGCCAGCAGCCAAGATGGGGCGGGAGAGGGGGGGGATACGCAGTATTTT; CDR3 protein: CASSQDGAGEGGDTQYF; V gene: TRBV4-3; D gene: -; J gene: TRBJ2-3; clone size: few
CDR3 DNA: TGTGCCAGCAGCCCCGGGGATCAAGAGACCCAGTACTTC; CDR3 protein: CASSPGDQETQYF; V gene: TRBV5-8; D gene: -; J gene: TRBJ2-5; clone size: -
CDR3 DNA: TGTGCCAGCAGCCCCGGGGGGCGTACGCAGTATTTT; CDR3 protein: CASSPGGRTQYF; V gene: TRBV6-1; D gene: -; J gene: TRBJ2-3; clone size: -
CDR3 DNA: TGTGCCAGCAGCCCCCGGGGGACTAATGAAAAACTGTTTTTT; CDR3 protein: CASSPRGTNEKLFF; V gene: TRBV2; D gene: -; J gene: TRBJ1-4; clone size: few
CDR3 DNA: TGTGCCACCAGCAGAGCCGGGACAGGGGGGACTCAGCCCCAGCATTTT; CDR3 protein: CATSRAGTGGTQPQHF; V gene: TRBV15; D gene: TRBD1; J gene: TRBJ1-5; clone size: -
CDR3 DNA: TGTGCCAGTAGTTCCAAACTAGCGGGAGGGTTGAATGAGCAGTTCTTC; CDR3 protein: CASSSKLAGGLNEQFF; V gene: TRBV19; D gene: TRBD2; J gene: TRBJ2-1; clone size: -
CDR3 DNA: TGTGCCAGCAGCCCTGGGGGGCAGGGGGCGGAAGATACGCAGTATTTT; CDR3 protein: CASSPGGQGAEDTQYF; V gene: TRBV7-3; D gene: TRBD1; J gene: TRBJ2-3; clone size: once
CDR3 DNA: TGTGCCAGCAGCTTGGGCCCGACTAGGACAGAGACCCAGTACTTC; CDR3 protein: CASSLGPTRTETQYF; V gene: TRBV5-5; D gene: -; J gene: TRBJ2-5; clone size: -
CDR3 DNA: TGCGCCAGCAGCCAAGGGTCGAGCGTTATGGAGGGCGAGCAGTACTTC; CDR3 protein: CASSQGSSVMEGEQYF; V gene: TRBV4-1; D gene: -; J gene: TRBJ2-7; clone size: -
CDR3 DNA: TGCGCCAGCAGCTTTGGGGGGGGCGGCGAGCAGTACTTC; CDR3 protein: CASSFGGGGEQYF; V gene: TRBV5-1; D gene: -; J gene: TRBJ2-7; clone size: -
CDR3 DNA: TGTGCCAGCAGCCCCGGAAGGGGTACCAATCAGCCCCAGCATTTT; CDR3 protein: CASSPGRGTNQPQHF; V gene: TRBV11-2; D gene: -; J gene: TRBJ1-5; clone size: -
CDR3 DNA: TGTGCCAGCAGTTACTGGGGACAGGACAATTCACCCCTCCACTTT; CDR3 protein: CASSYWGQDNSPLHF; V gene: TRBV6-5; D gene: TRBD1; J gene: TRBJ1-6; clone size: -
CDR3 DNA: TGTGCCAGCAGTTCAGGACAGGCCGGAAATGAAAAACTGTTTTTT; CDR3 protein: CASSSGQAGNEKLFF; V gene: TRBV28; D gene: TRBD1; J gene: TRBJ1-4; clone size: -
CDR3 DNA: TGTGCCAGCAGCTTAGGTCGGGCGGGGACAGGGGCTTACGAGCAGTACTTC; CDR3 protein: CASSLGRAGTGAYEQYF; V gene: TRBV7-2; D gene: TRBD1; J gene: TRBJ2-7; clone size: -
CDR3 DNA: TGTGCCAGCAGCGTCCCCGGGACAGGGGGCACTGAAGCTTTCTTT; CDR3 protein: CASSVPGTGGTEAFF; V gene: TRBV9; D gene: TRBD1; J gene: TRBJ1-1; clone size: few
CDR3 DNA: TGTGCCACTCATCCGGGACAGCTCTACAATGAGCAGTTCTTC; CDR3 protein: CATHPGQLYNEQFF; V gene: TRBV19; D gene: TRBD1; J gene: TRBJ2-1; clone size: -
CDR3 DNA: TGTGCCAGCAGCTCCGGGGTCAGCTACACCTTC; CDR3 protein: CASSSGVSYTF; V gene: TRBV5-4; D gene: -; J gene: TRBJ1-2; clone size: -
CDR3 DNA: TGCGCCAGCAGCAGGGGAGGACCGTTAACTGAAGCTTTCTTT; CDR3 protein: CASSRGGPLTEAFF; V gene: TRBV5-1; D gene: -; J gene: TRBJ1-1; clone size: few
CDR3 DNA: TGTGCCAGCAGCGCGGGGGGTTTTGGCACTGAAGCTTTCTTT; CDR3 protein: CASSAGGFGTEAFF; V gene: TRBV5-4; D gene: -; J gene: TRBJ1-1; clone size: -
CDR3 DNA: TGTGCCAGCAGCGTAGGGTCCGGCACTGAAGCTTTCTTT; CDR3 protein: CASSVGSGTEAFF; V gene: TRBV9; D gene: -; J gene: TRBJ1-1; clone size: once
CDR3 DNA: TGTGCCAGCAGTTCGCCGGGACAGGGCCCCGAGCAGTACTTC; CDR3 protein: CASSSPGQGPEQYF; V gene: TRBV28; D gene: TRBD1; J gene: TRBJ2-7; clone size: -
CDR3 DNA: TGTGCCAGCAGCTTGTTCTGGTGGCAGGTCAACACTGAAGCTTTCTTT; CDR3 protein: CASSLFWWQVNTEAFF; V gene: TRBV5-6; D gene: -; J gene: TRBJ1-1; clone size: few
CDR3 DNA: TGTGCCAGCAGCTTGGGGTCGGACACTGAAGCTTTCTTT; CDR3 protein: CASSLGSDTEAFF; V gene: TRBV5-6; D gene: -; J gene: TRBJ1-1; clone size: few
CDR3 DNA: TGTGCCAGCAGCCTTCGCTGGGGGACTAGCGGCCAAGAGACCCAGTACTTC; CDR3 protein: CASSLRWGTSGQETQYF; V gene: TRBV7-3; D gene: TRBD2; J gene: TRBJ2-5; clone size: -
CDR3 DNA: TGCGCCAGCAGCTTGGTAGGCCAGGGTCATCCAGATACGCAGTATTTT; CDR3 protein: CASSLVGQGHPDTQYF; V gene: TRBV5-1; D gene: -; J gene: TRBJ2-3; clone size: -
CDR3 DNA: TGCGCCAGCAGCAGCACCCGACTAGCGGGAGTGGTTGGGAGGTCCTACAATGAGCAGTTCTTC; CDR3 protein: CASSSTRLAGVVGRSYNEQFF; V gene: TRBV5-1; D gene: TRBD2; J gene: TRBJ2-1; clone size: once
CDR3 DNA: TGCGCCAGCAGCTCAACAGGGAATGAGCAGTTCTTC; CDR3 protein: CASSSTGNEQFF; V gene: TRBV5-1; D gene: -; J gene: TRBJ2-1; clone size: once
CDR3 DNA: TGTGCCATCAGGGCCGAGGGGGGCACAGATACGCAGTATTTT; CDR3 protein: CAIRAEGGTDTQYF; V gene: TRBV10-3; D gene: -; J gene: TRBJ2-3; clone size: -
CDR3 DNA: TGTGCCTGGAGTGGACAGGGGTGGGGCACAGATACGCAGTATTTT; CDR3 protein: CAWSGQGWGTDTQYF; V gene: TRBV30; D gene: TRBD1; J gene: TRBJ2-3; clone size: -
CDR3 DNA: TGTGCCAGCAGCGAAAGCGGGAGCCCCCCCTACGAGCAGTACTTC; CDR3 protein: CASSESGSPPYEQYF; V gene: TRBV9; D gene: TRBD2; J gene: TRBJ2-7; clone size: -
CDR3 DNA: TGTGCCAGCAGCCTGGGGAGACCCCCTGAGCAGTTCTTC; CDR3 protein: CASSLGRPPEQFF; V gene: TRBV13; D gene: -; J gene: TRBJ2-1; clone size: -
CDR3 DNA: TGTGCCAGCAGCGGGACTAGCGGACCCGCTACGAAGCAGTACTTC; CDR3 protein: CASSGTSGPATKQYF; V gene: TRBV9; D gene: TRBD2; J gene: TRBJ2-7; clone size: -
CDR3 DNA: TGTGCCAGCAGCCCCCTCAGGGGGCCTCCCTACGAGCAGTACTTC; CDR3 protein: CASSPLRGPPYEQYF; V gene: TRBV5-4; D gene: TRBD1; J gene: TRBJ2-7; clone size: -
CDR3 DNA: TGCAGCGTTGAGCGGCAACGGAACACTGAAGCTTTCTTT; CDR3 protein: CSVERQRNTEAFF; V gene: TRBV29-1; D gene: -; J gene: TRBJ1-1; clone size: few
CDR3 DNA: TGTGCCAGCAGTTCACTGCTTCTAGCGGGAGGGCTCACAGATACGCAGTATTTT; CDR3 protein: CASSSLLLAGGLTDTQYF; V gene: TRBV27; D gene: TRBD2; J gene: TRBJ2-3; clone size: -
CDR3 DNA: TGTGCCAGCAGCATATCACAGGGATACAATGAGCAGTTCTTC; CDR3 protein: CASSISQGYNEQFF; V gene: TRBV7-3; D gene: -; J gene: TRBJ2-1; clone size: few
CDR3 DNA: TGTGCCACCTCACGATGGCCTAGCGGGAGCTCCTACAATGAGCAGTTCTTC; CDR3 protein: CATSRWPSGSSYNEQFF; V gene: TRBV5-4; D gene: TRBD2; J gene: TRBJ2-1; clone size: -
CDR3 DNA: TGTGCCAGTAGGCCCACACAGGTTTCCGAGCAGTACTTC; CDR3 protein: CASRPTQVSEQYF; V gene: TRBV19; D gene: -; J gene: TRBJ2-7; clone size: -
CDR3 DNA: TGCGCCAGCAGCCAAGTGGGGGCTAACTCCTACGAGCAGTACTTC; CDR3 protein: CASSQVGANSYEQYF; V gene: TRBV4-1; D gene: -; J gene: TRBJ2-7; clone size: -
CDR3 DNA: TGCAGCGTCTCCACTTCAGGGGGCACTGAAGCTTTCTTT; CDR3 protein: CSVSTSGGTEAFF; V gene: TRBV29-1; D gene: TRBD1; J gene: TRBJ1-1; clone size: -
CDR3 DNA: TGTGCCAGCACTCACGGGGGGGCTTACAATGAGCAGTTCTTC; CDR3 protein: CASTHGGAYNEQFF; V gene: TRBV6-5; D gene: TRBD2; J gene: TRBJ2-1; clone size: -
CDR3 DNA: TGTGCCAGCAGTTTATCGAGATCCCGGACAGGAGCTTTCTTT; CDR3 protein: CASSLSRSRTGAFF; V gene: TRBV27; D gene: TRBD1; J gene: TRBJ1-1; clone size: -
CDR3 DNA: TGTGCCAGCAGCGTAGTCGCGGGAGGGGATACGCAGTATTTT; CDR3 protein: CASSVVAGGDTQYF; V gene: TRBV9; D gene: TRBD2; J gene: TRBJ2-3; clone size: -
CDR3 DNA: TGCGCCAGCAGCCTATACAGGGGAGACGATTCACCCCTCCACTTT; CDR3 protein: CASSLYRGDDSPLHF; V gene: TRBV5-1; D gene: TRBD1; J gene: TRBJ1-6; clone size: few
CDR3 DNA: TGTTCCAGCAGCCGAACGGGACTAGCGGCCTCCCTAGTCTACGAGCAGTACTTC; CDR3 protein: CSSSRTGLAASLVYEQYF; V gene: TRBV7-9; D gene: TRBD2; J gene: TRBJ2-7; clone size: few
CDR3 DNA: TGTGCCAGCAGCCGAACTCAGACAGGCGGGGGCGGCTACACCTTC; CDR3 protein: CASSRTQTGGGGYTF; V gene: TRBV7-9; D gene: -; J gene: TRBJ1-2; clone size: few
CDR3 DNA: TGTGCCAGCAGCCGGACTAGCGGAAACGAGCAGTACTTC; CDR3 protein: CASSRTSGNEQYF; V gene: TRBV7-6; D gene: TRBD2; J gene: TRBJ2-7; clone size: -
CDR3 DNA: TGTGCCAGCAGCCCCCCGCGGACAGGGGGTGAGGGAGAGCAGTACTTC; CDR3 protein: CASSPPRTGGEGEQYF; V gene: TRBV5-4; D gene: TRBD1; J gene: TRBJ2-7; clone size: -
CDR3 DNA: TGTGCCAGCAGCTTAGCGAGGAGTGGTGAGCAGTTCTTC; CDR3 protein: CASSLARSGEQFF; V gene: TRBV7-8; D gene: -; J gene: TRBJ2-1; clone size: -
CDR3 DNA: TGTGCCAGCAGTGTTGGACGAGGGAGGGCTAGCGGAACAGATACGCAGTATTTT; CDR3 protein: CASSVGRGRASGTDTQYF; V gene: TRBV6-4; D gene: TRBD2; J gene: TRBJ2-3; clone size: -
CDR3 DNA: TGTGCCAGTAGTATAGATCGTCAGGCGGGGGCAACTAATGAAAAACTGTTTTTT; CDR3 protein: CASSIDRQAGATNEKLFF; V gene: TRBV19; D gene: -; J gene: TRBJ1-4; clone size: once